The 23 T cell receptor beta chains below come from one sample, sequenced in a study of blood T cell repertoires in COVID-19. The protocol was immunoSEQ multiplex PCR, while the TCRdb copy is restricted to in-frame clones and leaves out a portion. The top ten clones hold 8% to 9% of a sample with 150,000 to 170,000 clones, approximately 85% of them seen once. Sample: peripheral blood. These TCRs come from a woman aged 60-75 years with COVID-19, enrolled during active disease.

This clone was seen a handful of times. CDR3 sequence (DNA): TGTGCCAGCAGCCACTCAGGGGACGATGGCTACACCTTC. This encodes CASSHSGDDGYTF. This rearrangement joins TRBV3-1 (or the pseudogene TRBV3-2) to TRBJ1-2, with D possibly being TRBD1 (6 bases). Germline-derived CDR1 and CDR2 are LGHDT and YNNKEL (reference sequence). The CDR3 is 13 residues long. Between the trimmed V and J ends, which lost 3 bases and 6 bases, there was a span of 11 bases.

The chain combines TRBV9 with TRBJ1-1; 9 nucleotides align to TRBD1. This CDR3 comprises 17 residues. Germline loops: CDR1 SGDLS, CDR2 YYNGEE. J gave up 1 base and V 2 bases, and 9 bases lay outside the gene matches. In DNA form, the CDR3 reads TGTGCCAGCAGCGTGGGGACAGGGAACTTGGGGAACACTGAAGCTTTCTTT. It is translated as CASSVGTGNLGNTEAFF.

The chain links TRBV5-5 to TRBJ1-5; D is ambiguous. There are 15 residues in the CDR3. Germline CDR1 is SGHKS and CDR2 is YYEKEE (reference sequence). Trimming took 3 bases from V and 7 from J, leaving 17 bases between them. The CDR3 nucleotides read TGTGCCAGCAGCTCGGATGCGAGAGGTAGGCAGCCCCAGCATTTT. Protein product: CASSSDARGRQPQHF.

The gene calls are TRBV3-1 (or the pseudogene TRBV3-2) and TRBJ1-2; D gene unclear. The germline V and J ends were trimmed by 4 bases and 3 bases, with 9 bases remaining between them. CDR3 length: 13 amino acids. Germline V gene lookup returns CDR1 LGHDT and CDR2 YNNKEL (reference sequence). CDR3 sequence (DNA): TGTGCCAGCAGCCCCACGGAGTACTATGGCTACACCTTC. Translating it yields CASSPTEYYGYTF.

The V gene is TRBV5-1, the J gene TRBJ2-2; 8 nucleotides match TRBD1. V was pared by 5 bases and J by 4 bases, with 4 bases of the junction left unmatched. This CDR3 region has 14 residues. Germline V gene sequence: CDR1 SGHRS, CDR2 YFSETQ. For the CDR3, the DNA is TGCGCCAGCAGTCGCGACAGGGGCACCGGGGAGCTGTTTTTT. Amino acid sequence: CASSRDRGTGELFF.

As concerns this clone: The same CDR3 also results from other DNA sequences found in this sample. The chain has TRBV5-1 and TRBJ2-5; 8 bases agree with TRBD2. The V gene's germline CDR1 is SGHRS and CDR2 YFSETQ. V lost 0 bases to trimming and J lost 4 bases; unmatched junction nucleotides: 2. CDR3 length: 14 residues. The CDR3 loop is CASSLGLAGETQYF. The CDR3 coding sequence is TGCGCCAGCAGCTTGGGGCTAGCGGGAGAGACCCAGTACTTC.

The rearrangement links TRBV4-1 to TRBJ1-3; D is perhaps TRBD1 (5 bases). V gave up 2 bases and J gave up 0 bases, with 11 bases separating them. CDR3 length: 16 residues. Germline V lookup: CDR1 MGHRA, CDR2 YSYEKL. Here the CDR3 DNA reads TGCGCCAGCAGCCAAAGGGGCAGCGTCTCTGGAAACACCATATATTTT. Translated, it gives CASSQRGSVSGNTIYF.

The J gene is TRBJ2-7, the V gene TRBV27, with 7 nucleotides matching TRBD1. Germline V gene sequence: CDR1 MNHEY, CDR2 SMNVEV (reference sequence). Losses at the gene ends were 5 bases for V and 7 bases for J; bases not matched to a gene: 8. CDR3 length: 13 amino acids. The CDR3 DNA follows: TGTGCCAGCAGTAGGGACAGAAGGGGAGAGCAGTACTTC. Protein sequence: CASSRDRRGEQYF.

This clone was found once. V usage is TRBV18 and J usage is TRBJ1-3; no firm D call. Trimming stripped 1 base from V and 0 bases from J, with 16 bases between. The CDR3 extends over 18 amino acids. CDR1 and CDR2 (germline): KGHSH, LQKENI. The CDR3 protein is CASSPRGHLIDSGNTIYF. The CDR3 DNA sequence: TGTGCCAGCTCACCACGAGGGCACCTTATAGACTCTGGAAACACCATATATTTT. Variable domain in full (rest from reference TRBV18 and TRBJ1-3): NAGVMQNPRHLVRRRGQEARLRCSPMKGHSHVYWYRQLPEEGLKFMVYLQKENIIDESGMPKERFSAEFPKEGPSILRIQQVVRGDSAAYFCASSPRGHLIDSGNTIYFGEGSWLTVV.

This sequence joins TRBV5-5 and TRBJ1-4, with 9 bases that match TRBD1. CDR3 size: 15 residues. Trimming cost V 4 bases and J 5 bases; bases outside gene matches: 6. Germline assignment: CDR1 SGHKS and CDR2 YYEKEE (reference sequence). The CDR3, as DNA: TGTGCCAGCAGCATTCGACAGGGGGAAAATGAAAAACTGTTTTTT. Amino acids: CASSIRQGENEKLFF. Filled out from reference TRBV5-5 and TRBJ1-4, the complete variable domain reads DAGVTQSPTHLIKTRGQQVTLRCSPISGHKSVSWYQQVLGQGPQFIFQYYEKEERGRGNFPDRFSARQFPNYSSELNVNALLLGDSALYLCASSIRQGENEKLFFGSGTQLSVL.

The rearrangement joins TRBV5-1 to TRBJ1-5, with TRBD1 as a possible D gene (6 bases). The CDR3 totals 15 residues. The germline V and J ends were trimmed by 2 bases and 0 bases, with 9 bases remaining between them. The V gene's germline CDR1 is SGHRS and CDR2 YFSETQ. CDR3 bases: TGCGCCAGCAGCTTAGGGGGGGATAGCAATCAGCCCCAGCATTTT. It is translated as CASSLGGDSNQPQHF.

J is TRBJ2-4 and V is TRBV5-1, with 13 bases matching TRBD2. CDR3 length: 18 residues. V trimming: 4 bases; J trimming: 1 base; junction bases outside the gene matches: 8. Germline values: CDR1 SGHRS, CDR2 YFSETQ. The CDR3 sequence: CASSLGLAGSAAKNIQYF. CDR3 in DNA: TGCGCCAGCAGCCTGGGACTAGCGGGAAGTGCGGCCAAAAACATTCAGTACTTC.

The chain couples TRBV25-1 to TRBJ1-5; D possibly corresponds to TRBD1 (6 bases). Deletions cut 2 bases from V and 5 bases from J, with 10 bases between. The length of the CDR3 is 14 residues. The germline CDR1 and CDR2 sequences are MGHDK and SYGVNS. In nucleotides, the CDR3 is TGTGCCAGCAGTGAAAACAGGGAAGATCAGCCCCAGCATTTT. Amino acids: CASSENREDQPQHF.

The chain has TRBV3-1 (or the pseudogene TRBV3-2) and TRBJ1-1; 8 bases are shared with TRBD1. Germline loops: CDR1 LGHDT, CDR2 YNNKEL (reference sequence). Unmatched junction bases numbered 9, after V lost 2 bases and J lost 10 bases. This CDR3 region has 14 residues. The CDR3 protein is CASSQLRQGTPAFF. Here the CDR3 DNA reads TGTGCCAGCAGCCAACTCCGACAGGGGACCCCAGCTTTCTTT.

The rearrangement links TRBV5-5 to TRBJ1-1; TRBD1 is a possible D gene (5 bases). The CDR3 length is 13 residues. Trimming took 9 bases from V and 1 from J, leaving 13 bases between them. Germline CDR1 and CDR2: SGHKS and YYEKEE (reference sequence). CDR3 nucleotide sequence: TGTGCCACACGGGTGGGGGGGAACACTGAAGCTTTCTTT. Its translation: CATRVGGNTEAFF.

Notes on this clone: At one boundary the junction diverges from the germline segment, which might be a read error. CDR3 region: CASTWTGAGTDTQYF. The CDR3 region has the DNA TGTGCAAGCACGTGGACAGGGGCTGGCACAGATACGCAGTATTTT. The chain joins TRBV6-5 to TRBJ2-3; 9 positions agree with TRBD1. CDR1 MNHEY and CDR2 SVGAGI come from the germline V gene. CDR3 size: 15 residues.

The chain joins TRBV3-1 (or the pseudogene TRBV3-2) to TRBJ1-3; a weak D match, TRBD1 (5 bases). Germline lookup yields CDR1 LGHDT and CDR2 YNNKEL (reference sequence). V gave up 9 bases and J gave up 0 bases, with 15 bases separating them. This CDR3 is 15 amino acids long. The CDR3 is CASQPGANSGNTIYF. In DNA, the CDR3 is TGTGCCAGTCAGCCTGGGGCGAACTCTGGAAACACCATATATTTT.

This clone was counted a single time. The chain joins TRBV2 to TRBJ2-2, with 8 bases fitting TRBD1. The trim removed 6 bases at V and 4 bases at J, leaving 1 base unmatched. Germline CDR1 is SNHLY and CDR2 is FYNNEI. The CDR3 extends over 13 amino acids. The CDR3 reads CASRDRATGELFF. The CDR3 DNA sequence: TGTGCCAGCAGGGACAGGGCCACCGGGGAGCTGTTTTTT.

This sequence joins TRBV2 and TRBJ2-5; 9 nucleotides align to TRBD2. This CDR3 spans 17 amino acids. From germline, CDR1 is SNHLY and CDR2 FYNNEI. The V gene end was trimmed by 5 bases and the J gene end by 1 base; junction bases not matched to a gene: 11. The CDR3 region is CASSPSGRRLGQETQYF. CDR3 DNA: TGTGCCAGCAGTCCCAGCGGGAGGCGATTAGGCCAAGAGACCCAGTACTTC.

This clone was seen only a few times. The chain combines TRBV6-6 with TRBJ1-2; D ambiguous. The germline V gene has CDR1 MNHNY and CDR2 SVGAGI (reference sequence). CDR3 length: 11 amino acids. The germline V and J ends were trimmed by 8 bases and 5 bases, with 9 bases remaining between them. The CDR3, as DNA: TGTGCCAGCGGGAGATCTTATGGCTACACCTTC. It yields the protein CASGRSYGYTF.

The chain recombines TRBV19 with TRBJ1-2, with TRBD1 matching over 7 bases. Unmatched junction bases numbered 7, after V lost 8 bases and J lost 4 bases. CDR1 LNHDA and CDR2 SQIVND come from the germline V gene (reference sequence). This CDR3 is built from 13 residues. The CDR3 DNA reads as TGTGCCAGTCAGGGGGAGACATTCTATGGCTACACCTTC. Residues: CASQGETFYGYTF.

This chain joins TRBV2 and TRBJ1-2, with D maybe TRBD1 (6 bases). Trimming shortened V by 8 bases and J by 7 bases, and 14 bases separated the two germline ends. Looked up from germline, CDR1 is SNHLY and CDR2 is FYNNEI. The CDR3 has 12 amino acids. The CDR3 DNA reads TGTGCCAGCGGGGGGGCTGGCGGTGGCTACACCTTC. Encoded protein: CASGGAGGGYTF.

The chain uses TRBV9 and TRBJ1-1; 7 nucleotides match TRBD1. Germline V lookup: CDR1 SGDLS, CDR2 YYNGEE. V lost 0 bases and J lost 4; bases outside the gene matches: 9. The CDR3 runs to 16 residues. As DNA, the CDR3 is TGTGCCAGCAGCGTAGGAGGGACAGTGATCACCACTGAAGCTTTCTTT. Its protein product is CASSVGGTVITTEAFF.